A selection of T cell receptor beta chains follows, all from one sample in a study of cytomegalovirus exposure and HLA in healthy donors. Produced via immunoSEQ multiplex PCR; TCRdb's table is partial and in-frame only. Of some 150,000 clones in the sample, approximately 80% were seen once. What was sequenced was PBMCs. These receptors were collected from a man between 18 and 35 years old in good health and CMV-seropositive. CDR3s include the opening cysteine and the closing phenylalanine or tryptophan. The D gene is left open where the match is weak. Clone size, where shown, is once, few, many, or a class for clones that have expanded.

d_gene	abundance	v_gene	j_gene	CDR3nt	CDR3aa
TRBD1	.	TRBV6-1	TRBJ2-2	TGTGCCAGCGACCGGGACAGGGGTAACACCGGGGAGCTGTTTTTT	CASDRDRGNTGELFF
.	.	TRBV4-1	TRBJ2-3	TGCGCCAGCAGCCAAGATGGTATTAGCTTCGCAGATACGCAGTATTTT	CASSQDGISFADTQYF
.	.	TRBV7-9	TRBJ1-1	TGTGCCAGCAACCTAAAGGGAGGGTTGGACACTGAAGCTTTCTTT	CASNLKGGLDTEAFF
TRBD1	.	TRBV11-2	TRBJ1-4	TGTGCCAGCAGCTTGGGACAGCATAATGAAAAACTGTTTTTT	CASSLGQHNEKLFF
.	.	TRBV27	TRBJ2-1	TGTGCCAGCAGTCCGTTCGGGAGCTCCTACAATGAGCAGTTCTTC	CASSPFGSSYNEQFF
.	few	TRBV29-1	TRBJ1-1	TGCAGCGTCCATGTGAACACTGAAGCTTTCTTT	CSVHVNTEAFF
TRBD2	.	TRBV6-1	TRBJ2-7	TGTGCCAGCAAACGGACTAGCGGGGATAACTACGAGCAGTACTTC	CASKRTSGDNYEQYF
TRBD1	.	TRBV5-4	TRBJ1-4	TGTGCCAGCAGCACGGACAGGGTCAGTGAAAAACTGTTTTTT	CASSTDRVSEKLFF
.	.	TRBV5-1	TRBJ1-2	TGCGCCAGCAGCTTGGCGGTGGGAGTCGGTGGCTACACCTTC	CASSLAVGVGGYTF
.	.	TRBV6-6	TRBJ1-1	TGTGCCAGCAGTTACTCGTATAGGGGAAACACTGAAGCTTTCTTT	CASSYSYRGNTEAFF
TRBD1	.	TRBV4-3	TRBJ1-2	TGCGCCAGCAGCCTGGGGACAGTCCTATGGGCGGGTGAGAGCTACACCTTC	CASSLGTVLWAGESYTF
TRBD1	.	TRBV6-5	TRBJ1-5	TGTGCCAGCAGTCGGACAGGGACTCAGCCCCAGCATTTT	CASSRTGTQPQHF
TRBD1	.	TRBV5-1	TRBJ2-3	TGCGCCAGCAGCCCACAGGGGAGTGGACCAGATACGCAGTATTTT	CASSPQGSGPDTQYF
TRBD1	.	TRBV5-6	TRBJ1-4	TGTGCCAGCAGCTCAATAAGGGGACAGGGCGAAAAACTGTTTTTT	CASSSIRGQGEKLFF
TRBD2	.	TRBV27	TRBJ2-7	TGTGCCAGCACCAACCCCCGGGTAGCGGGAGGAACCTACGAGCAGTACTTC	CASTNPRVAGGTYEQYF
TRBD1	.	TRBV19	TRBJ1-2	TGTGCCATATCCGTTTCTTCGACAGGGGTCTATGGCTACACCTTC	CAISVSSTGVYGYTF
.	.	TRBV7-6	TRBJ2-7	TGTGCCAGCAGCCCCTCGGGAACCTACGAGCAGTACTTC	CASSPSGTYEQYF
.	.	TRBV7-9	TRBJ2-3	TGTGCCAGCAGCTTAAGAAGCGGTCGCACAGATACGCAGTATTTT	CASSLRSGRTDTQYF
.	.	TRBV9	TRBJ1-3	TGTGCCAGCAGCGTAGACAGCCCTGGAAACACCATATATTTT	CASSVDSPGNTIYF